This entry is about one T cell receptor (beta chain). Antigen: not known. The data were obtained in a study of beta chain features in type 1 diabetes. Study in general: Sorted cells, some 98,000,000 in number, were examined across all samples.

Expressed TCRB transcripts got sequenced, as all isolated RNA was reverse transcribed. Only in-frame clones appear in the TCRdb table, and some are missing; sequencing was by immunoSEQ multiplex PCR. This sample has about 360,000 clones; roughly 13% occur once, and the top ten carry around 0.01%. General observations from the study: TCRB CDR3 length was moderately but significantly reduced in all four CD4+ subsets of Type 1 diabetes patients. The naive, central memory and Treg TCRB repertoires looked more alike in patients than they did in healthy donors. Type 1 diabetes patients had VDJ junctions that carried fewer insertions and more deletions.

The V segment lost 5 bases and the J segment 2 bases; nucleotides outside the gene matches: 6. This CDR3 contains 15 residues. Germline loops: CDR1 MNHNY, CDR2 SVGAGI (reference sequence). Central memory, naive, regulatory and stem cell-like memory CD4+ cells were sorted by CD45RO/CCR7/CD25/CD127/CD95/CD27. The sequenced sample was naive CD4+ T cells from blood. This TCR derives from a young woman with type 1 diabetes. The V gene is TRBV6-6, the J gene TRBJ1-5, with 7 bases matching TRBD1. CDR3 DNA sequence: TGTGCCAGCAGTCGAGACAGGGCAGGCAATCAGCCCCAGCATTTT. Its protein product is CASSRDRAGNQPQHF.